The 26 T cell receptor beta chains presented below share a single source sample, sequenced in a study of immune evolution from preneoplasia to lung adenocarcinoma. Libraries were prepared by immunoSEQ multiplex PCR; TCRdb keeps only in-frame clonotypes and omits some of them. The sample comprises over 30,000 clones, 74% of which are singletons, and approximately 6.5% rests with the top ten. Source material: FFPE invasive lung adenocarcinoma tissue. The receptors come from a person between 55 and 69 years old with lung adenocarcinoma.

The chain has TRBV7-9 and TRBJ2-1, with a tentative D call TRBD1 (6 bases). Germline CDR1 is SEHNR and CDR2 is FQNEAQ (reference sequence). This CDR3 spans 13 amino acids. With 8 bases removed from V and 5 bases from J, the gap between germline ends came to 13 bases. The CDR3 DNA follows: TGTGCCAGCGCCCAGGGGCGGGACAATGAGCAGTTCTTC. The encoded protein is CASAQGRDNEQFF.

This clone has only a few counts. V is TRBV2 and J is TRBJ1-1; D is uncertain. Germline-derived CDR1 and CDR2 are SNHLY and FYNNEI. The CDR3 contains 14 residues. V lost 4 bases to trimming and J lost 3 bases, with 12 bases between them. The CDR3: CASSAQTAHTEAFF. The CDR3 nucleotides read TGTGCCAGCAGTGCCCAAACAGCGCACACTGAAGCTTTCTTT.

The chain uses TRBV4-3 and TRBJ2-7, with a tentative D call TRBD1 (5 bases). Between the trimmed V and J ends, which lost 11 bases and 5 bases, there was a span of 16 bases. The CDR3 extends over 12 amino acids. Germline V gene sequence: CDR1 LGHNA, CDR2 YSLEER. CDR3 DNA sequence: TGCGCCCACGAAAAGGGGTTCAACGAGCAGTACTTC. It is translated as CAHEKGFNEQYF.

The chain couples TRBV18 to TRBJ1-3; D is perhaps TRBD1 (6 bases). Trimming pared 3 bases from V and 8 bases from J, leaving 17 bases between. The CDR3 loop spans 15 amino acids. CDR1 KGHSH and CDR2 LQKENI come from the germline V gene. In DNA form, the CDR3 reads TGTGCCAGCTCACCCTTCAGGGACAACGAAGACACCATATATTTT. Translating gives CASSPFRDNEDTIYF.

The chain employs TRBV7-9 and TRBJ2-2, with 11 nucleotides matching TRBD1. The ends lost 2 bases at V and 6 bases at J; junction bases unmatched: 14. This CDR3 has 19 residues. Germline values: CDR1 SEHNR, CDR2 FQNEAQ (reference sequence). The CDR3, as DNA: TGTGCCAGCAGCTTATACGGGACAGGGGGAAGGGATGTCGCCGGGGAGCTGTTTTTT. This gives the protein CASSLYGTGGRDVAGELFF.

The chain carries TRBV14 and TRBJ1-2, with D possibly matching TRBD1 (6 bases). CDR1 SGHDN and CDR2 FVKESK come from the germline V gene. Deletions cut 3 bases from V and 4 bases from J, with 9 bases between. CDR3 length: 13 residues. CDR3 in amino acids: CASSQDSFYGYTF. Written as DNA, the CDR3 is TGTGCCAGCAGCCAGGACAGCTTCTATGGCTACACCTTC.

The rearrangement uses TRBV7-2 and TRBJ2-1; a weak D match, TRBD2 (6 bases). The CDR3 is made up of 13 amino acids. Trimming stripped 8 bases from V and 7 bases from J, with 15 bases between. Germline CDR1 SGHTA, CDR2 FQGNSA. The CDR3 protein is CASQPYRGNEQFF. The CDR3 DNA follows: TGTGCCAGCCAACCTTACCGGGGGAATGAGCAGTTCTTC.

This rearrangement joins TRBV6-5 to TRBJ2-7; tentatively, D is TRBD1 (6 bases). The germline V and J ends were trimmed by 6 bases and 6 bases, with 21 bases remaining between them. This CDR3 region has 15 residues. Germline CDR1 and CDR2: MNHEY and SVGAGI. CDR3 protein: CASSSEYRVASEQYF. CDR3 DNA: TGTGCCAGCAGCTCGGAATACAGGGTGGCTTCCGAGCAGTACTTC.

A note on this clone: At the DNA level, this CDR3 is encoded by other sequences in the same sample as well. The chain combines TRBV5-5 with TRBJ2-5; D gene ambiguous. V was cut by 2 bases and J by 4 bases, with 9 bases left in between. CDR3 size: 13 residues. Germline CDR1 reads SGHKS; CDR2 reads YYEKEE (reference sequence). CDR3 nucleotides: TGTGCCAGCAGCTTTCAATCCATAGAGACCCAGTACTTC. The encoded protein is CASSFQSIETQYF.

The V and J genes are TRBV6-1 and TRBJ2-7; TRBD2 matches 10 bases. The CDR3 has 14 amino acids. V lost 7 bases and J lost 5; bases outside the gene matches: 8. Germline V lookup: CDR1 MNHNS, CDR2 SASEGT. CDR3 loop: CASTEASGRDEQYF. Written as DNA, the CDR3 is TGTGCCAGCACCGAAGCTAGCGGGAGAGACGAGCAGTACTTC.

V gene TRBV11-2 combines with J gene TRBJ1-2, with 10 nucleotides matching TRBD1. CDR1 is SGHAT, CDR2 FQNNGV, per germline. V trimming: 5 bases; J trimming: 0 bases; junction bases outside the gene matches: 0. The CDR3 spans 14 residues. CDR3 protein: CASSGQGANYGYTF. The CDR3 nucleotides read TGTGCCAGCAGCGGACAGGGGGCTAACTATGGCTACACCTTC.

This chain uses TRBV5-1 with TRBJ1-1; unclear D gene. The V gene's germline CDR1 is SGHRS and CDR2 YFSETQ. V was trimmed by 0 bases and J by 1 base, leaving 13 bases between them. This CDR3 is built from 16 residues. The CDR3 DNA reads TGCGCCAGCAGCTTGGAACGAAGCAGCCAGAACACTGAAGCTTTCTTT. Its protein product is CASSLERSSQNTEAFF.

The chain employs TRBV11-2 and TRBJ1-4; D is perhaps TRBD1 (5 bases). CDR1 is SGHAT, CDR2 FQNNGV, per germline. V gave up 4 bases and J gave up 0 bases, with 9 bases separating them. This CDR3 contains 15 residues. CDR3 sequence: CASSSTGTTNEKLFF. The CDR3 bases are TGTGCCAGCAGCTCTACAGGAACAACTAATGAAAAACTGTTTTTT.

This clone was counted between two and nine times. The rearrangement joins TRBV2 to TRBJ2-7; a possible D gene is TRBD1 (6 bases). CDR1 SNHLY and CDR2 FYNNEI come from the germline V gene. This CDR3 is built from 12 residues. Trimming took off 7 bases at V and 0 bases at J, with 7 bases between the two ends. The CDR3 nucleotides read TGTGCCAGCATGGACAGCTCCTACGAGCAGTACTTC. Its protein is CASMDSSYEQYF.

The rearrangement uses TRBV9 and TRBJ2-3; TRBD1 might be the D (5 bases). V gave up 1 base and J gave up 3 bases, with 6 bases separating them. Germline CDR1 SGDLS, CDR2 YYNGEE. The CDR3 runs 13 residues. This CDR3 reads CASSVQGTDTQYF. CDR3 nucleotides: TGTGCCAGCAGCGTACAGGGAACAGATACGCAGTATTTT. Complete variable domain (other parts from reference TRBV9 and TRBJ2-3): DSGVTQTPKHLITATGQRVTLRCSPRSGDLSVYWYQQSLDQGLQFLIQYYNGEERAKGNILERFSAQQFPDLHSELNLSSLELGDSALYFCASSVQGTDTQYFGPGTRLTVL.

This clone was counted at least ten times. The chain links TRBV2 to TRBJ1-2; D unclear. This CDR3 is built from 13 residues. Trimming shortened V by 4 bases and J by 4 bases, and 10 bases separated the two germline ends. The germline CDR1 and CDR2 sequences are SNHLY and FYNNEI. CDR3 bases: TGTGCCAGCAGTGTTGAGGACGGCTATGGCTACACCTTC. This sequence encodes CASSVEDGYGYTF.

This clone was counted only a few times. This chain uses TRBV5-6 with TRBJ2-1; D remains ambiguous. The V end was cut by 0 bases, the J end by 13 bases, with 17 bases between. This CDR3 has 14 residues. CDR1 is SGHDT and CDR2 is YYEEEE in the germline V gene. The CDR3 region has the DNA TGTGCCAGCAGCTTGGGGACCCTAAGCCCCGGCCAGTTCTTC. This translates into CASSLGTLSPGQFF. Filled out from reference TRBV5-6 and TRBJ2-1, the complete variable domain reads DAGVTQSPTHLIKTRGQQVTLRCSPKSGHDTVSWYQQALGQGPQFIFQYYEEEERQRGNFPDRFSGHQFPNYSSELNVNALLLGDSALYLCASSLGTLSPGQFFGPGTRLTVL.

This chain links TRBV18 with TRBJ2-7, with no clear D. The CDR3 runs 12 residues. Trimming left V 2 bases short and J 2 bases short, with 4 bases between. Per the germline V gene, CDR1 is KGHSH and CDR2 is LQKENI. CDR3 nucleotide sequence: TGTGCCAGCTCACCAACTCCCTACGAGCAGTACTTC. This gives the protein CASSPTPYEQYF.

This chain uses TRBV7-2 with TRBJ2-7; D is perhaps TRBD1 (7 bases). V lost 5 bases and J 0 bases, leaving 11 bases between the germline ends. This CDR3 is 14 amino acids long. CDR1 and CDR2 (germline): SGHTA, FQGNSA. CDR3 amino acids: CASSRGTVSYEQYF. As DNA, the CDR3 is TGTGCCAGCAGCCGGGGGACAGTCTCCTACGAGCAGTACTTC.

This clone turned up a few times. The chain uses TRBV7-9 and TRBJ2-7, with D possibly TRBD2 on 6 matching bases. Looked up from germline, CDR1 is SEHNR and CDR2 is FQNEAQ (reference sequence). Trimming took off 5 bases at V and 6 bases at J, with 14 bases between the two ends. The CDR3 extends over 13 amino acids. CDR3 loop: CASSGRGAGEQYF. The CDR3 DNA sequence: TGTGCCAGCAGCGGCCGGGGAGCGGGCGAGCAGTACTTC.

The rearrangement uses TRBV11-2 and TRBJ2-5; D might be TRBD1 or TRBD2, each matching 7 bases. The V end was cut by 1 base, the J end by 0 bases, with 15 bases between. This CDR3 region has 17 residues. In germline, CDR1 is SGHAT, CDR2 FQNNGV. This chain's CDR3 is CASSLGAGGGYQETQYF. The CDR3, as DNA: TGTGCCAGCAGCTTAGGAGCAGGGGGAGGGTACCAAGAGACCCAGTACTTC.

V usage is TRBV6-5 and J usage is TRBJ2-3; tentative D call: TRBD1 (5 bases). V gave up 6 bases and J gave up 6 bases, with 19 bases separating them. Germline loops: CDR1 MNHEY, CDR2 SVGAGI. This CDR3 comprises 15 residues. Written as DNA, the CDR3 is TGTGCCAGCAGCCGTACTCAGGGCAGGGCGGATACGCAGTATTTT. It is translated as CASSRTQGRADTQYF.

The rearrangement links TRBV5-1 to TRBJ2-5, with TRBD1 matching 7 bases. The CDR3 consists of 14 residues. Trimming cost V 0 bases and J 4 bases; bases outside gene matches: 3. CDR1 and CDR2 (germline): SGHRS, YFSETQ. Here the CDR3 DNA reads TGCGCCAGCAGCTTGGGTGCAGGGGGAGAGACCCAGTACTTC. Encoded protein: CASSLGAGGETQYF.

The chain couples TRBV11-2 to TRBJ2-4; D gene ambiguous. The germline CDR1 and CDR2 sequences are SGHAT and FQNNGV. V was trimmed by 6 bases and J by 6 bases, leaving 12 bases between them. The CDR3 loop spans 13 amino acids. This CDR3 is CASRNTAGNIQYF. The CDR3 bases are TGTGCCAGCAGAAACACGGCTGGAAACATTCAGTACTTC.

The chain is built from TRBV7-2 and TRBJ2-1; a possible D gene is TRBD2 (5 bases). Germline CDR1 SGHTA, CDR2 FQGNSA. The CDR3 length is 13 residues. V dropped 5 bases and J dropped 9 bases, with 14 bases sitting between them. The CDR3 loop reads CASSRTRLTEQFF. CDR3 DNA sequence: TGTGCCAGCAGCCGCACACGACTAACTGAGCAGTTCTTC.

The V and J genes are TRBV7-2 and TRBJ2-5, with D perhaps being TRBD1 or TRBD2 (5 bases each). The CDR3 covers 15 residues. The germline gives CDR1 SGHTA, CDR2 FQGNSA. Trimming pared 1 base from V and 1 base from J, leaving 10 bases between. This chain's CDR3 is CASSLVHGGQETQYF. DNA of the CDR3: TGTGCCAGCAGCTTAGTCCATGGGGGCCAAGAGACCCAGTACTTC.